Shown below are 15 T cell receptor beta chains from a single sample sequenced in a study of vaccination and CD4 T cells after COVID-19. Sequencing of the DNA from cultured CD4+ T cells was carried out with the Oncomine TCR Beta short-read assay. TCRdb used MiXCR to reprocess the PCR reads, holding one entry per CDR3 protein. Of about 7,000 distinct CDR3 sequences in the sample, about 45% were seen once. Indicated treatment: roughly 10-day PBMC culture with coronavirus spike peptide pools or control peptides (ViraFEST assay). These CD4+ T cells came from an unexposed donor, sampled before the COVID-19 pandemic (2011-2018). For these receptors, no antigen is known. Input material: CD4+ T cells from blood, cultured in vitro. These TCRs come from a human donor in good health.

This chain connects TRBV6-1 to TRBJ2-5; maybe TRBD1 (5 bases). CDR1 is MNHNS and CDR2 is SASEGT in the germline V gene. The germline V and J ends were trimmed by 3 bases and 2 bases, with 10 bases remaining between them. The CDR3 sequence is 14 residues long. The CDR3 DNA reads as TGTGCCAGCAGTGAGCGGCGGACACAAGAGACCCAGTACTTC. Translation: CASSERRTQETQYF.

The chain recombines TRBV19 with TRBJ1-5; D is uncertain. The germline gives CDR1 LNHDA, CDR2 SQIVND (reference sequence). Trimming shortened V by 3 bases and J by 5 bases, and 20 bases separated the two germline ends. The CDR3 length is 17 residues. CDR3 coding DNA: TGTGCCAGTAGTATTGAGGGTAGGGAAGGGATTTATCAGCCCCAGCATTTT. Residues: CASSIEGREGIYQPQHF. The whole variable domain, remainder taken from reference TRBV19 and TRBJ1-5, is DGGITQSPKYLFRKEGQNVTLSCEQNLNHDAMYWYRQDPGQGLRLIYYSQIVNDFQKGDIAEGYSVSREKKESFPLTVTSAQKNPTAFYLCASSIEGREGIYQPQHFGDGTRLSIL.

The CDR3 region has the DNA TGTGCCAGCAGTGAAGGGACTAGCGGGGGGGGTGAGCAGTTCTTC. Translating it yields CASSEGTSGGGEQFF. The chain joins TRBV6-4 to TRBJ2-1; TRBD2 matches at 16 bases. The length of the CDR3 is 15 residues. The germline gives CDR1 MRHNA, CDR2 SNTAGT. The V segment lost 3 bases and the J segment 9 bases; nucleotides outside the gene matches: 2.

The chain links TRBV7-7 to TRBJ2-5; 16 bases line up with TRBD2. Germline lookup yields CDR1 SSHAT and CDR2 FNYEAQ (reference sequence). The V and J ends lost 3 bases and 5 bases, in that order; junction bases with no gene match: 0. This CDR3 comprises 15 residues. In DNA, the CDR3 is TGTGCCAGCAGCTTGGGACTAGCGGGGGGGGAGACCCAGTACTTC. Translation: CASSLGLAGGETQYF.

The chain is built from TRBV12-3 or TRBV12-4 and TRBJ1-2; D not resolved. V lost 5 bases and J lost 7, with 17 bases in between. This CDR3 is 14 amino acids long. This chain's CDR3 is CASSKEGSVFGYTF. The CDR3 DNA follows: TGTGCCAGCAGTAAAGAGGGTTCAGTCTTTGGCTACACCTTC.

V is TRBV6-1 and J is TRBJ1-3, with D uncertain. The CDR3 is 14 amino acids. The germline CDR1 and CDR2 sequences are MNHNS and SASEGT. V lost 6 bases, J lost 4 bases, and 13 bases lay in between. CDR3 bases: TGTGCCAGCAGACCCCCCGCGGCGGGAAACACCATATATTTT. Amino acids: CASRPPAAGNTIYF.

This clonotype has more than one count but fewer than ten. The chain carries TRBV7-8 and TRBJ1-2; 9 bases line up with TRBD1. Germline CDR1 and CDR2: SGHVS and FQNEAQ. The CDR3 spans 14 residues. V was pared by 5 bases and J by 7 bases, with 8 bases of the junction left unmatched. The CDR3 region has the DNA TGTGCCAGCAGCACGTCACAGGGGGCAGGTGGCTACACCTTC. It translates to CASSTSQGAGGYTF.

This clonotype was observed a few times. CDR3 sequence (DNA): TGTGCCAGCACTGGACTCCAGGGGACCGGCTACACCTTC. Encoded protein: CASTGLQGTGYTF. V and J are TRBV6-1 and TRBJ1-2; D perhaps matches TRBD1 (6 bases). Germline V gene lookup returns CDR1 MNHNS and CDR2 SASEGT. V was cut by 7 bases and J by 8 bases, with 17 bases left in between. This CDR3 is built from 13 residues.

This sequence joins TRBV7-9 and TRBJ1-2; D possibly corresponds to TRBD1 (5 bases). CDR1 is SEHNR and CDR2 is FQNEAQ in the germline V gene (reference sequence). The germline V and J ends were trimmed by 3 bases and 4 bases, with 18 bases remaining between them. This CDR3 region has 16 residues. DNA for the CDR3: TGTGCCAGCAGCTTCTCGTATGGGACTAGGGGCTATGGCTACACCTTC. It translates to CASSFSYGTRGYGYTF. The full variable domain, rest sourced from reference TRBV7-9 and TRBJ1-2, is DTGVSQNPRHKITKRGQNVTFRCDPISEHNRLYWYRQTLGQGPEFLTYFQNEAQLEKSRLLSDRFSAERPKGSFSTLEIQRTEQGDSAMYLCASSFSYGTRGYGYTFGSGTRLTVV.

In this sample, this clonotype turned up a few times. V gene TRBV27 combines with J gene TRBJ1-1, with TRBD1 as a possible D gene (5 bases). The V gene's germline CDR1 is MNHEY and CDR2 SMNVEV (reference sequence). This CDR3 is 15 amino acids long. The germline V and J ends were trimmed by 6 bases and 8 bases, with 22 bases remaining between them. This CDR3 reads CASSPGGSRDREAFF. CDR3 nucleotide sequence: TGTGCCAGCAGCCCCGGGGGGTCCAGGGATAGAGAAGCTTTCTTT.

The CDR3: CSARDPQAEGHSGANVLTF. CDR3 coding DNA: TGCAGTGCTAGAGACCCCCAGGCGGAAGGGCACTCTGGGGCCAACGTCCTGACTTTC. The chain joins TRBV20-1 to TRBJ2-6; D uncertain. CDR3 length equals 19 residues. V shed 0 bases and J shed 0 bases, with 18 bases lying between them. Germline-derived CDR1 and CDR2 are DFQATT and SNEGSKA (reference sequence).

The V call is TRBV6-5, the J call TRBJ1-1; D possibly corresponds to TRBD1 (5 bases). CDR3 size: 13 residues. V shed 2 bases and J shed 4 bases, with 8 bases lying between them. Germline V lookup: CDR1 MNHEY, CDR2 SVGAGI. The CDR3 loop reads CASSYGQGTEAFF. The CDR3 DNA reads TGTGCCAGCAGTTACGGCCAGGGCACTGAAGCTTTCTTT.

The gene calls are TRBV10-3 and TRBJ1-1; 9 nucleotides align to TRBD1. The length of the CDR3 is 16 residues. J was trimmed by 6 bases and V by 2 bases; bases with no gene match: 10. CDR1 and CDR2 from the germline V gene are ENHRY and SYGVKD. CDR3 amino acids: CAISEGGDRVSAEAFF. The DNA for the CDR3 is TGTGCCATCAGTGAGGGAGGGGACAGGGTATCGGCTGAAGCTTTCTTT.

This clonotype was counted a few times. The rearrangement links TRBV20-1 to TRBJ2-2; D call uncertain. The CDR3 runs 14 residues. V was cut by 2 bases and J by 5 bases, with 12 bases left in between. Germline CDR1 reads DFQATT; CDR2 reads SNEGSKA (reference sequence). The DNA of the CDR3 is TGCAGTGCTAGAATCCCAGGTTTGACCGGGGAGCTGTTTTTT. Amino acid sequence: CSARIPGLTGELFF.

This clonotype was observed a few times. J is TRBJ1-6 and V is TRBV6-1; weak D call: TRBD1 (6 bases). V lost 6 bases, J lost 9 bases, and 15 bases lay in between. Germline loops: CDR1 MNHNS, CDR2 SASEGT. This CDR3 region has 14 residues. CDR3 bases: TGTGCCAGCAGACTCCGGGACACAAGTTCACCCCTCCACTTT. This codes for CASRLRDTSSPLHF.